This section outlines one T cell receptor beta chain sequence together with its context. Sequencing was performed with immunoSEQ multiplex PCR; in TCRdb, only in-frame clones are kept and a portion is missing. Of roughly 35,000 clones listed, nearly 95% are singletons. V lost 1 base, J lost 3 bases, and 10 bases stayed unmatched. Germline CDR1 is SGHTA and CDR2 is FQGTGA. This CDR3 is built from 17 residues. The sample originates from a study of T cell changes during pregnancy in multiple sclerosis. The clonotype was recovered from a female donor in good health, enrolled as a control in a pregnancy study. Sequencing used CD4+ T cells from peripheral blood mononuclear cells, obtained in the third trimester of pregnancy. V is TRBV7-3 and J is TRBJ1-2, with TRBD1 identical over 8 bases. CDR3 protein: CASSLKGGLQGDYGYTF. Written as DNA, the CDR3 is TGTGCCAGCAGCTTAAAGGGGGGCTTACAGGGGGACTATGGCTACACCTTC.